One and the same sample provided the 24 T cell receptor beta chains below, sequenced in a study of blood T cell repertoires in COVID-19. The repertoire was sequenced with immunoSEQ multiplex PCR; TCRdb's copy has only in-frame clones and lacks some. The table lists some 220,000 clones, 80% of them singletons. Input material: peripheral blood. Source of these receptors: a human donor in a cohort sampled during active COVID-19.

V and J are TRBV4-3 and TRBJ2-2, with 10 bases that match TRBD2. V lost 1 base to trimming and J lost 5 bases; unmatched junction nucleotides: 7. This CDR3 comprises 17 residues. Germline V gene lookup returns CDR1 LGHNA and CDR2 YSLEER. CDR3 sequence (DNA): TGCGCCAGCAGCCAAGGGCTAGCGGGGGACGTAACCGGGGAGCTGTTTTTT. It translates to CASSQGLAGDVTGELFF.

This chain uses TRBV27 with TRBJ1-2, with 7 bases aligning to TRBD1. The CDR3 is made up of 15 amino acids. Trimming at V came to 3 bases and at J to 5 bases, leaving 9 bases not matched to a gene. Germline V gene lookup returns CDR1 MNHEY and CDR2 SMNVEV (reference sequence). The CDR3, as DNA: TGTGCCAGCAGTTTTCGCAGGGGGATTTGGTATGGCTACACCTTC. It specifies CASSFRRGIWYGYTF.

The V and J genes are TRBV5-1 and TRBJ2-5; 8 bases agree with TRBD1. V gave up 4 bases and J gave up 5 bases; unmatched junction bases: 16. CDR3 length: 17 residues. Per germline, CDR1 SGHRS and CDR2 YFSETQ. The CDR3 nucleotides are TGCGCCAGCAGCACTCACTCCGGGACAGGCCTTGGTGAGACCCAGTACTTC. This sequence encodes CASSTHSGTGLGETQYF.

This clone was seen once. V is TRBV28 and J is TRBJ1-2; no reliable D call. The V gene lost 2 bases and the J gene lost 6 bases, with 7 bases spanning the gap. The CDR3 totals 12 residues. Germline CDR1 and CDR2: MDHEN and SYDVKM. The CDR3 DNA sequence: TGTGCCAGCAGTTTAGGTCAGGATGGCTACACCTTC. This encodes CASSLGQDGYTF.

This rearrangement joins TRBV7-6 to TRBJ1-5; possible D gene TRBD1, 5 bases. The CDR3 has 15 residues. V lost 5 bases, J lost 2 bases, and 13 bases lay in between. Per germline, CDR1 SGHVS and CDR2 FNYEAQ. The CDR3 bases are TGTGCCAGCAGCCCCCAGGGCGGGGGCAATCAGCCCCAGCATTTT. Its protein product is CASSPQGGGNQPQHF. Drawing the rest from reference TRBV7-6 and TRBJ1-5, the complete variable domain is GAGVSQSPRYKVTKRGQDVALRCDPISGHVSLYWYRQALGQGPEFLTYFNYEAQQDKSGLPNDRFSAERPEGSISTLTIQRTEQRDSAMYRCASSPQGGGNQPQHFGDGTRLSIL.

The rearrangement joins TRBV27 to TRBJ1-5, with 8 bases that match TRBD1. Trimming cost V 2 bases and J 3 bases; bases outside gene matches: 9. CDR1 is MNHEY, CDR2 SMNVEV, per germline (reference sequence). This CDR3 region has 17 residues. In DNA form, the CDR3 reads TGTGCCAGCAGTTTAACCGGGACAGGAGAATACAATCAGCCCCAGCATTTT. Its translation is CASSLTGTGEYNQPQHF.

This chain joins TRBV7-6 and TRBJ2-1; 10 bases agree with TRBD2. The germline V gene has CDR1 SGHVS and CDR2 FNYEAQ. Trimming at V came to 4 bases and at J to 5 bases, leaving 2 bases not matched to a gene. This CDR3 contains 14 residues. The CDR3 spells CASSSGLAHNEQFF. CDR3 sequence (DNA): TGTGCCAGCAGCTCGGGACTAGCGCACAATGAGCAGTTCTTC.

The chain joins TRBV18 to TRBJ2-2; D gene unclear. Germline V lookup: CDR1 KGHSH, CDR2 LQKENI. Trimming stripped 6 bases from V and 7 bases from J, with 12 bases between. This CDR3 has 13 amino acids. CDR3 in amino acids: CASSPIQDGELFF. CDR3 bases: TGTGCCAGCTCCCCCATCCAGGACGGGGAGCTGTTTTTT.

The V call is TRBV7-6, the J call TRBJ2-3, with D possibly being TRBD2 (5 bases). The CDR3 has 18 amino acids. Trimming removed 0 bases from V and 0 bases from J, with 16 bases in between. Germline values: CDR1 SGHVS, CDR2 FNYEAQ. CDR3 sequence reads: CASSLAPLPEASTDTQYF. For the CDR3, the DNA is TGTGCCAGCAGCTTAGCGCCCCTACCGGAGGCTAGCACAGATACGCAGTATTTT. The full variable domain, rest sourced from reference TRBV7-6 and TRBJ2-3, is GAGVSQSPRYKVTKRGQDVALRCDPISGHVSLYWYRQALGQGPEFLTYFNYEAQQDKSGLPNDRFSAERPEGSISTLTIQRTEQRDSAMYRCASSLAPLPEASTDTQYFGPGTRLTVL.

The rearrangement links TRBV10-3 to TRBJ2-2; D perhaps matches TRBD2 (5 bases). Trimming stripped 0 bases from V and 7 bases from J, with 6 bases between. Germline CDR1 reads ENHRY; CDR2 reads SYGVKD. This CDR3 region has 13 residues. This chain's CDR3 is CAISESRDGELFF. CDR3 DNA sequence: TGTGCCATCAGTGAGTCGAGGGACGGGGAGCTGTTTTTT.

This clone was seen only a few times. The CDR3 coding sequence is TGTGCCAGCTCACCGGTAGCGGGAGACCATGAGCAGTTCTTC. Amino acids: CASSPVAGDHEQFF. This chain links TRBV18 with TRBJ2-1; TRBD2 aligns across 9 bases. This CDR3 is 14 amino acids long. After removal of 3 bases from V and 8 bases from J, the junction contained 5 bases not matched to a gene. CDR1 KGHSH and CDR2 LQKENI come from the germline V gene.

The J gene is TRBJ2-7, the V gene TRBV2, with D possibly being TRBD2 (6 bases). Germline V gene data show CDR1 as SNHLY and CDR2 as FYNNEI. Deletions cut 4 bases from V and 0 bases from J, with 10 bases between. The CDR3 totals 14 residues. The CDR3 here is CASSVRGSSYEQYF. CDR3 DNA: TGTGCCAGCAGTGTTCGGGGGAGCTCCTACGAGCAGTACTTC. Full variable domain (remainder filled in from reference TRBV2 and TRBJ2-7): EPEVTQTPSHQVTQMGQEVILRCVPISNHLYFYWYRQILGQKVEFLVSFYNNEISEKSEIFDDQFSVERPDGSNFTLKIRSTKLEDSAMYFCASSVRGSSYEQYFGPGTRLTVT.

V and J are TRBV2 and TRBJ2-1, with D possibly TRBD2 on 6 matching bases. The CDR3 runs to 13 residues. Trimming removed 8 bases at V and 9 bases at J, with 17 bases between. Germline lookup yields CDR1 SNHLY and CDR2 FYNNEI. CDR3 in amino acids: CASLYSGDGEQFF. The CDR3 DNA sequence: TGTGCCAGCCTATATAGCGGTGACGGTGAGCAGTTCTTC. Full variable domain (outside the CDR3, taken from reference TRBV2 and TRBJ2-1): EPEVTQTPSHQVTQMGQEVILRCVPISNHLYFYWYRQILGQKVEFLVSFYNNEISEKSEIFDDQFSVERPDGSNFTLKIRSTKLEDSAMYFCASLYSGDGEQFFGPGTRLTVL.

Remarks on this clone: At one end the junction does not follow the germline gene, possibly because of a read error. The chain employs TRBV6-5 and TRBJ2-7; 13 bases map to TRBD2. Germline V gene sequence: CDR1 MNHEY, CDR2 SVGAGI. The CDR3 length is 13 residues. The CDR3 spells CASSTTSGRAGHF. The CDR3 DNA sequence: TGTGCCAGCAGTACAACTAGCGGGAGGGCAGGCCACTTC.

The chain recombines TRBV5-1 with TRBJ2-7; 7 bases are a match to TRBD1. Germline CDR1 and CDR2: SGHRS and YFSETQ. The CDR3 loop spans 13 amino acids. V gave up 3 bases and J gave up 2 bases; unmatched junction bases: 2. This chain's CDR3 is CASSYQGAYEQYF. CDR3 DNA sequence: TGCGCCAGCAGCTATCAGGGGGCCTACGAGCAGTACTTC.

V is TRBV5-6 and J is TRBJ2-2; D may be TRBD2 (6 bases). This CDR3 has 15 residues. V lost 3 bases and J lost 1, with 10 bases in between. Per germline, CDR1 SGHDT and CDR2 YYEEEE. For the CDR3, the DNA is TGTGCCAGCAGCTCGTGGACTAAGAACACCGGGGAGCTGTTTTTT. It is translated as CASSSWTKNTGELFF.

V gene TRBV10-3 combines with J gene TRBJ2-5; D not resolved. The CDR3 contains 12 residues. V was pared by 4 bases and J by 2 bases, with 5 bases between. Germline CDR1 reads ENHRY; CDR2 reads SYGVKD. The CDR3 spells CAISVQQETQYF. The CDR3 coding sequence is TGTGCCATCAGTGTACAGCAAGAGACCCAGTACTTC.

The DNA for the CDR3 is TGCAGTGTCCAGGCTAACTATGGCTACACCTTC. Protein product: CSVQANYGYTF. This chain links TRBV20-1 with TRBJ1-2; D is uncertain. The ends were cut back, 7 bases at V and 0 bases at J, with 6 bases in the middle. The CDR3 is 11 amino acids. CDR1 is DFQATT, CDR2 SNEGSKA, per germline (reference sequence).

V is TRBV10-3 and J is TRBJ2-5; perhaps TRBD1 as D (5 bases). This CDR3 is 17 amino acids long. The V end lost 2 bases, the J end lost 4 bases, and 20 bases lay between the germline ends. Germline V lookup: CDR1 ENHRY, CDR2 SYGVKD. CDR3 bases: TGTGCCATCAGTGAGAGGGGTGGCCAGGGCGATGGAGAGACCCAGTACTTC. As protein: CAISERGGQGDGETQYF.

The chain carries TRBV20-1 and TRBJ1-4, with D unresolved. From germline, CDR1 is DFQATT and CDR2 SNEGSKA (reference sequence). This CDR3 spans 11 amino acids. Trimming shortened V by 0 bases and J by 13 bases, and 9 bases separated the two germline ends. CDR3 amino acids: CSARDRVGLFF. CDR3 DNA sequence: TGCAGTGCTAGAGATCGGGTGGGACTGTTTTTT.

The CDR3 bases are TGTGCCAGCAGCTTAGGGGGCAATGAGCAGTTCTTC. Protein product: CASSLGGNEQFF. The chain couples TRBV5-6 to TRBJ2-1; possible D gene TRBD1, 6 bases. V was cut by 2 bases and J by 6 bases, with 6 bases left in between. CDR1 is SGHDT, CDR2 YYEEEE, per germline. CDR3 length equals 12 residues. Full variable domain (missing parts from reference TRBV5-6 and TRBJ2-1): DAGVTQSPTHLIKTRGQQVTLRCSPKSGHDTVSWYQQALGQGPQFIFQYYEEEERQRGNFPDRFSGHQFPNYSSELNVNALLLGDSALYLCASSLGGNEQFFGPGTRLTVL.

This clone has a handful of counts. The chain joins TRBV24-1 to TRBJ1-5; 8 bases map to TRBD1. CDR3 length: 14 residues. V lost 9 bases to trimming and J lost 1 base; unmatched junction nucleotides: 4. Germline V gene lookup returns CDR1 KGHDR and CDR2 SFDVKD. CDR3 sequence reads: CATQGALSNQPQHF. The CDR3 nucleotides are TGTGCCACCCAGGGGGCTTTGAGCAATCAGCCCCAGCATTTT.

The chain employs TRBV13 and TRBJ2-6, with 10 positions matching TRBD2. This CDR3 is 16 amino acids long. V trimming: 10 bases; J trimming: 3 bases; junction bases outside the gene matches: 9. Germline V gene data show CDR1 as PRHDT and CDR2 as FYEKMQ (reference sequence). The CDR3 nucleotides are TGTGCCACTACACTTAGCGGGAGGATTGGGGCCAACGTCCTGACTTTC. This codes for CATTLSGRIGANVLTF.

CDR3: CASSETGGSDTQYF. In DNA, the CDR3 is TGTGCCAGCAGCGAAACAGGGGGTTCGGATACGCAGTATTTT. The chain combines TRBV3-1 (or the pseudogene TRBV3-2) with TRBJ2-3, with 8 nucleotides matching TRBD1. The CDR3 contains 14 residues. CDR1 is LGHDT and CDR2 is YNNKEL in the germline V gene (reference sequence). V gave up 5 bases and J gave up 6 bases; unmatched junction bases: 7.